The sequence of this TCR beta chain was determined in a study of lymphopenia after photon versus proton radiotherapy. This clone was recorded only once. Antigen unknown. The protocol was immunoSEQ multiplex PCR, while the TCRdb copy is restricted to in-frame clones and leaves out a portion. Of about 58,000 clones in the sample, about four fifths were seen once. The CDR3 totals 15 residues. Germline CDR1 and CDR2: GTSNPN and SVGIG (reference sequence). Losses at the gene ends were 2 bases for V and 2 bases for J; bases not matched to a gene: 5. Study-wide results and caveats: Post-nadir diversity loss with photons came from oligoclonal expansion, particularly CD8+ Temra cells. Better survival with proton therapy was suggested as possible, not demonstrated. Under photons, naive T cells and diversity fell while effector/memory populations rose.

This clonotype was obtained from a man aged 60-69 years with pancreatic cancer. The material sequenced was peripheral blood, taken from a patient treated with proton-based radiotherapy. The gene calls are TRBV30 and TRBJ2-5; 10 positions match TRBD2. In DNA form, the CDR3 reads TGTGCCTGGAGTAGCCTAGCGGGAGCTCAAGAGACCCAGTACTTC. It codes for CAWSSLAGAQETQYF.